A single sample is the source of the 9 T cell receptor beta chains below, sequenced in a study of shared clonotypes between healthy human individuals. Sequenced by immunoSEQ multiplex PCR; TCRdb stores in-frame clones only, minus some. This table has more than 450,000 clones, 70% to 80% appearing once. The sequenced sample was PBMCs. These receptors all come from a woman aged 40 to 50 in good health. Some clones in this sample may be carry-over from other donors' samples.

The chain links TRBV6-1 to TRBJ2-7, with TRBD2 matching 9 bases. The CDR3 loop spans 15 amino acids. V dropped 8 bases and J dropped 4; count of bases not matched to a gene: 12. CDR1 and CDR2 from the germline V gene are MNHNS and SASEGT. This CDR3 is CASSRTSDWKYEQYF. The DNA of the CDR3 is TGTGCCAGCTCTAGGACTAGCGATTGGAAGTACGAGCAGTACTTC.

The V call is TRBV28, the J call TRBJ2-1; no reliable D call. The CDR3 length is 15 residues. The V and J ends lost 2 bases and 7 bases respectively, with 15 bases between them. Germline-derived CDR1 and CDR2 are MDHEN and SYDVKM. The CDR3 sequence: CASSLGSRTTNEQFF. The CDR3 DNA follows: TGTGCCAGCAGTTTAGGTTCTAGGACCACGAATGAGCAGTTCTTC. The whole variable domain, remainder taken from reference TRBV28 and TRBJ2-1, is DVKVTQSSRYLVKRTGEKVFLECVQDMDHENMFWYRQDPGLGLRLIYFSYDVKMKEKGDIPEGYSVSREKKERFSLILESASTNQTSMYLCASSLGSRTTNEQFFGPGTRLTVL.

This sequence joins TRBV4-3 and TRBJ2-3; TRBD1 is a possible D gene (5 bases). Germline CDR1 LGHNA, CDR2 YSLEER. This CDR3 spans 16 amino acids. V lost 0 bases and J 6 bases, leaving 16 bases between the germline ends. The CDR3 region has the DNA TGCGCCAGCAGCCAAGATCTAGGCAGGGTTGAGGATACGCAGTATTTT. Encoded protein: CASSQDLGRVEDTQYF.

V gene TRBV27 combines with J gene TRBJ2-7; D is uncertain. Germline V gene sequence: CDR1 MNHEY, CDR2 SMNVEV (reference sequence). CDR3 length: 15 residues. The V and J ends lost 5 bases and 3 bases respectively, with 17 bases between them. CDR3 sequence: CASSTPERPVYEQYF. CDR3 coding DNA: TGTGCCAGCAGTACCCCGGAGCGTCCCGTCTACGAGCAGTACTTC.

The CDR3 nucleotides read TGTGCCAGCAGCTTAAGGACTAGGGGCAATGAGCAGTTCTTC. Encoded protein: CASSLRTRGNEQFF. This chain joins TRBV7-2 and TRBJ2-1, with 7 positions matching TRBD2. J gave up 6 bases and V 2 bases, and 4 bases lay outside the gene matches. Germline V gives CDR1 SGHTA, CDR2 FQGNSA. This CDR3 comprises 14 residues.

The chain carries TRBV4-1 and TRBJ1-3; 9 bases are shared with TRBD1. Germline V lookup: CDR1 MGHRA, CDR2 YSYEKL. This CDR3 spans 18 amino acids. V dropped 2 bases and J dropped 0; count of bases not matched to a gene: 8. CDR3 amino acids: CASSQTPTGGISGNTIYF. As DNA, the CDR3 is TGCGCCAGCAGCCAAACCCCGACAGGGGGGATCTCTGGAAACACCATATATTTT.

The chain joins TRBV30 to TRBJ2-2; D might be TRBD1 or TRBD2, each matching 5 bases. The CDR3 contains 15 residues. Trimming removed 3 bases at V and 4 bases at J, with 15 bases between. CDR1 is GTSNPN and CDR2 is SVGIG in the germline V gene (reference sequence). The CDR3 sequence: CAWSEGLVGTGELFF. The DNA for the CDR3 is TGTGCCTGGAGCGAGGGGTTAGTTGGCACCGGGGAGCTGTTTTTT.

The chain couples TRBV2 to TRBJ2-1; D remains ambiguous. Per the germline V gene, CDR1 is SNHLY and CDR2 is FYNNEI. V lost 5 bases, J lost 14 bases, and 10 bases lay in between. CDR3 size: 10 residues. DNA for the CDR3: TGTGCCAGCAGTAAGATCACAGAGTTCTTC. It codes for CASSKITEFF.

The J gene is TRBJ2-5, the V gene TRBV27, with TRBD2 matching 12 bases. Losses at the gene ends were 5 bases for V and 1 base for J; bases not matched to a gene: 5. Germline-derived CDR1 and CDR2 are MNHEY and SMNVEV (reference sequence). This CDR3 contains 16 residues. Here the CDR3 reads CASSPGLAGFQETQYF. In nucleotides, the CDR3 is TGTGCCAGCAGTCCGGGACTAGCGGGTTTCCAAGAGACCCAGTACTTC.